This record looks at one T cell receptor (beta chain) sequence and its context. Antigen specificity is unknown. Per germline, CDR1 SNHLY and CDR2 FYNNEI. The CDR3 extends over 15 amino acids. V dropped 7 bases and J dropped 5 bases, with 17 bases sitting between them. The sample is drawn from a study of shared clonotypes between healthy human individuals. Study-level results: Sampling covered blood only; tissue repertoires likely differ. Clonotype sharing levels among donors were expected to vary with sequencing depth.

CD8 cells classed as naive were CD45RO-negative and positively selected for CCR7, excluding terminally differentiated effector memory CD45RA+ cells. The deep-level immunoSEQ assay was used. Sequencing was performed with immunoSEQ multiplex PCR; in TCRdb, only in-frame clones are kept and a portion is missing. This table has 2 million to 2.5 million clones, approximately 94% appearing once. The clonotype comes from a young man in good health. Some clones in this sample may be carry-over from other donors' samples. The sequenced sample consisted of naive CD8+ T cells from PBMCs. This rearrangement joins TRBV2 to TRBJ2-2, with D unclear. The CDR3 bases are TGTGCCAGCAACCTATATGTCAAAGGGACCGGGGAGCTGTTTTTT. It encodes CASNLYVKGTGELFF.